This T cell receptor (beta chain) was recovered during a study of T cell repertoires in cytomegalovirus infection. In its sample, this clonotype was seen many times. TCRdb re-analysed the reads in MiXCR, keeping a single row per CDR3 protein. The sample carries almost 500,000 distinct CDR3 sequences, approximately 10% recorded once. V lost 7 bases to trimming and J lost 2 bases, with 21 bases between them. Germline V gene lookup returns CDR1 MNHNS and CDR2 SASEGT. The CDR3 is 17 residues long. Sequences were obtained from PBMCs. The chain employs TRBV6-1 and TRBJ1-3; D not certain. The source is a human donor in good health (CMV status not recorded). Some clones in this sample may be carry-over from other donors' samples. CDR3 amino acids: CASTLGGPLGAGNTIYF. The CDR3 DNA reads TGTGCCAGCACCTTAGGAGGCCCTCTCGGCGCTGGAAACACCATATATTTT.